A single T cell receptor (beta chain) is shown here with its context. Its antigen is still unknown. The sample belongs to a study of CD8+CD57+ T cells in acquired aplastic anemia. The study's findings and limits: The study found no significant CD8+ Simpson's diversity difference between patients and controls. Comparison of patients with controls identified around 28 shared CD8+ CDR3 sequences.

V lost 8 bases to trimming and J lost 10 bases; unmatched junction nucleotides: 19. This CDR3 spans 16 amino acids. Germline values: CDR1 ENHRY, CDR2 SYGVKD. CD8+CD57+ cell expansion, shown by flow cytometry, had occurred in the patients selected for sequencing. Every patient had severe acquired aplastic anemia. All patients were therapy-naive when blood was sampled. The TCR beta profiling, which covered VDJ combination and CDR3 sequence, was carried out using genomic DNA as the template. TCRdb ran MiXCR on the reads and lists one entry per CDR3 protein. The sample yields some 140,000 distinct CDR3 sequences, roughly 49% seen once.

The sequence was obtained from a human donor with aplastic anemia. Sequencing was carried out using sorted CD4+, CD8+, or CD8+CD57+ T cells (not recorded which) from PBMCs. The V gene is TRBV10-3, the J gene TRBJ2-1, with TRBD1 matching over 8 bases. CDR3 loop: CAIWGVQGALPQEQFF. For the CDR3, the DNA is TGTGCCATCTGGGGTGTTCAGGGGGCGCTCCCTCAGGAGCAGTTCTTC.